This is a list of T cell receptor beta chains from one sample in a study of blood T cell repertoires in COVID-19. Only in-frame clones appear in the TCRdb table, and some are missing; sequencing was by immunoSEQ multiplex PCR. The sample lists roughly 83,000 clones, about 87% seen once, with 7% to 9% in the top ten. Sequenced: peripheral blood. The receptors derive from an elderly man with active or convalescent COVID-19. The CDR3 runs from the conserved cysteine through the conserved F or W. The D gene is left open where the match is weak. Clone size is shown for a subset of rows, as once, few, many or a class of expanded clone.

j_call | v_call | clone_size | d_call | cdr3_aa | cdr3_nt
TRBJ1-5 | TRBV24-1 | . | . | CATSDPYSNQPQHF | TGTGCCACCAGTGATCCCTATAGCAATCAGCCCCAGCATTTT
TRBJ1-2 | TRBV5-1 | . | TRBD1 | CASSLEGAGGYTF | TGCGCCAGCAGCTTGGAGGGGGCGGGTGGCTACACCTTC
TRBJ1-2 | TRBV27 | once | . | CAGESGNYGYTF | TGTGCCGGAGAAAGTGGTAACTATGGCTACACCTTC
TRBJ1-1 | TRBV7-2 | . | . | CASRLGTNTEAFF | TGTGCCTCTCGGCTGGGGACAAACACTGAAGCTTTCTTT
TRBJ2-1 | TRBV5-1 | . | TRBD2 | CASGIAGNINEQFF | TGCGCCAGCGGGATAGCGGGAAATATCAATGAGCAGTTCTTC
TRBJ2-1 | TRBV6-6 | . | . | CASSTQGRAAYNEQFF | TGTGCCAGCAGTACGCAGGGGCGAGCGGCATACAATGAGCAGTTCTTC
TRBJ2-4 | TRBV3-1/TRBV3-2 | . | . | CASSQGLRNIQYF | TGTGCCAGCAGCCAGGGACTGCGAAACATTCAGTACTTC
TRBJ1-1 | TRBV19 | . | TRBD1 | CASSRGQPMNTEAFF | TGTGCCAGTAGTAGGGGACAGCCGATGAACACTGAAGCTTTCTTT
TRBJ2-1 | TRBV10-3 | . | . | CAISVVLDSYNEQFF | TGTGCCATCAGTGTGGTACTAGACTCCTACAATGAGCAGTTCTTC
TRBJ1-4 | TRBV7-2 | . | . | CASSLGVVGANEKLFF | TGTGCCAGCAGCTTAGGGGTGGTAGGGGCTAATGAAAAACTGTTTTTT
TRBJ2-1 | TRBV6-1 | . | . | CASSEFGERGYNEQFF | TGTGCCAGCAGTGAATTTGGGGAAAGGGGATACAATGAGCAGTTCTTC
TRBJ2-2 | TRBV11-3 | . | TRBD1 | CASSHRTGVTGELFF | TGTGCCAGCAGCCACCGGACAGGGGTTACCGGGGAGCTGTTTTTT
TRBJ1-3 | TRBV2 | . | TRBD1 | CASSRTGGAGGNTIYF | TGTGCCAGCAGTCGAACAGGGGGCGCTGGTGGAAACACCATATATTTT
TRBJ1-1 | TRBV4-2 | . | TRBD1 | CASSRGQANTEAFF | TGTGCCAGCAGCCGGGGACAGGCGAACACTGAAGCTTTCTTT
TRBJ2-3 | TRBV6-5 | . | . | CASRSRGASTDTQYF | TGTGCCAGCAGATCCCGGGGGGCGAGCACAGATACGCAGTATTTT
TRBJ1-5 | TRBV19 | . | TRBD1 | CASSLGQGIAVQPQHF | TGTGCCAGTAGTTTGGGACAGGGGATAGCGGTTCAGCCCCAGCATTTT
TRBJ1-1 | TRBV7-9 | . | . | CASSSTYYRVNTEAFF | TGTGCCAGCAGCTCTACATACTACAGGGTGAACACTGAAGCTTTCTTT
TRBJ1-3 | TRBV10-3 | . | TRBD1 | CAISGTGGLSGNTIYF | TGTGCCATCAGTGGCACAGGGGGCCTCTCTGGAAACACCATATATTTT
TRBJ2-3 | TRBV19 | . | TRBD1 | CASGQGPSTDTQYF | TGTGCCAGCGGACAGGGCCCTAGCACAGATACGCAGTATTTT
TRBJ2-3 | TRBV19 | . | TRBD1 | CATGQGSTDTQYF | TGTGCCACTGGACAGGGATCCACAGATACGCAGTATTTT
TRBJ1-1 | TRBV6-5 | few | . | CASRQGNRAFF | TGTGCCAGCAGACAGGGAAATCGGGCTTTCTTT
TRBJ2-1 | TRBV21-1 | once | . | CASSSPGTSGSSYNEQFF | TGTGCCAGCAGCAGCCCCGGGACTAGCGGTAGCTCCTACAATGAGCAGTTCTTC
TRBJ2-2 | TRBV24-1 | once | . | CATSPGGLNTGELFF | TGTGCCACCTCCCCGGGTGGGTTGAACACCGGGGAGCTGTTTTTT
TRBJ2-4 | TRBV24-1 | . | TRBD1 | CATSDRDRAGKNIQYF | TGTGCCACCAGTGACAGGGACAGGGCAGGCAAAAACATTCAGTACTTC
TRBJ2-3 | TRBV5-1 | once | . | CASSLGAATTDTQYF | TGCGCCAGCAGCTTGGGGGCCGCAACCACAGATACGCAGTATTTT